This T cell receptor (beta chain) was captured by sequencing in a study of blood T cells in healthy people across ages (dated by TCRdb to the mid-2010s). Looking at the study overall: In model experiments, template switching captured roughly one uniquely barcoded TCR beta cDNA molecule for every two T cells. Age-related changes in TCR beta repertoire diversity were measured in the study by deep sequencing normalized with unique cDNA molecular identifiers. The donors were split into four age groups: young (average about 16 years), middle-aged (roughly 39), aged (about 56) and long-lived (approximately 89). Donors of different ages were randomly distributed across sequencing lanes to avoid experimental bias. Two additional independent replicas of 1 million unique cDNA reads from the same blood draw were analyzed for two donors (one aged 18 to 29 and one aged 80 or older).

Libraries were prepared through 5' RACE. TCRdb records Illumina HiSeq 2500 as the sequencer. A second about 7 to 11 cycle PCR used a sample-barcoded 5' primer and a J-beta primer mix. A template-switch 5' adaptor carrying 12 random nucleotides introduced a unique molecular identifier onto each TCR beta cDNA molecule. At least 2.5 million CDR3-containing paired-end reads were obtained from each sample. All of the RNA was converted into first-strand cDNA using the Mint cDNA synthesis kit, with a TRBC-specific oligonucleotide serving as the primer. Following uracil-DNA glycosylase treatment, all cDNA underwent a first 18-cycle PCR with the universal primers M1SS and BC2_uni_R. The paper's data handling went like this. For normalization, 1 million high-quality reads were randomly selected from each sample, with every read carrying a distinct molecular identifier. Reads with shared molecular identifiers were discarded instead of being binned into consensus sequences. MiTCR, set to a Q25 quality threshold and the strictest error-elimination algorithm, was used for CDR3 identification, clonotype clustering and error correction. A nonparametric unseen species model with Euler transformation was used to estimate a lower bound on total TCR beta diversity. TCRdb took the public reads, trimmed them with fastp at Q25, ran MiXCR for clone calling and kept in-frame beta chains. Every entry covers one CDR3 protein and lists the most common genes and DNA from its rows. What appears here as the V and J calls and clone size reflects TCRdb's work, not the paper's. Here the sample has 1.4 million to 1.5 million distinct CDR3 sequences; around 42% occur a single time. The ten largest clones take up roughly 7.9% of the sample.

CDR1 and CDR2, per the germline V gene, are LGHNA and YNFKEQ. The CDR3, cysteine through phenylalanine, is 18 amino acids long. The retained sequence is limited to the CDR3, 54 bases, with the frame set at the first base. Overall results and qualifications from the work: The CMV infection status of donors was not known, potentially confounding age-related changes in expanded clonotypes. The percentage of naive T cells measured by flow cytometry correlated strongly with observed TCR beta diversity. Estimates of total diversity based on one million sequenced T cells were considered lower bounds and underestimates. Observed TCR beta diversity per million T cells fell roughly linearly with age, and a significant reduction was already apparent by age about 38. Since profiling was done on bulk unsorted PBMCs, naive and antigen-experienced compartments could not be conclusively compared. Compared with the aged group, more naive CD4+ T cells, fewer expanded clones and increased TCR diversity were shown by the long-lived group, suggesting age selection.

Systemically healthy Caucasian individuals from Russia, 39 in total and aged roughly 6 to 100 years, were included as donors. Each donor gave ten milliliters of peripheral blood, drawn into EDTA-treated Vacutainer tubes. PBMCs were isolated by Ficoll-Paque density-gradient centrifugation, with at least 6.5 million obtained per sample. Total RNA was extracted from PBMCs with Trizol reagent, with at least 5.5 micrograms obtained per sample. For every donor, flow cytometry on a PBMC aliquot measured the percentage of naive CD45RAhigh/CD27high T cells. A remark on this clonotype: No cognate antigen has been identified for it. The record has no base qualities; no much larger clone is one base away.

This sequence originates from a woman under 30 in good health. Sequencing was performed on blood. Here the chain combines TRBV4-2 and TRBJ2-1; the junction holds 9 bases that match TRBD2. The end of the DNA fits TRBJ2-7 better, so the J call may be wrong. In nucleotide form, the sequence is TGTGCCAGCAGCAGCGTGACTAGCGGTCCGAAAGGGTACAATGAGCAGTACTTC. Its coded protein is CASSSVTSGPKGYNEQYF.